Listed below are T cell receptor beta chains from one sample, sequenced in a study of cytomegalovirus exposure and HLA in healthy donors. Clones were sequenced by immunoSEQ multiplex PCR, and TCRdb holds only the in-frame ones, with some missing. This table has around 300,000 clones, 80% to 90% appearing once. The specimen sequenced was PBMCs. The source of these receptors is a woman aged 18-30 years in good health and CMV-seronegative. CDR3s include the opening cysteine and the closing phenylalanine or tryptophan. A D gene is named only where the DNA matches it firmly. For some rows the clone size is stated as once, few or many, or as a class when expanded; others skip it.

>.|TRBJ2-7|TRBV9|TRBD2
CASSGTGTSGYEQYF
TGTGCCAGCAGCGGGACCGGGACTAGCGGCTACGAGCAGTACTTC
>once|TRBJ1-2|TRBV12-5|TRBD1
CASGLQGADGYTF
TGTGCTAGTGGACTACAGGGGGCTGACGGCTACACCTTC
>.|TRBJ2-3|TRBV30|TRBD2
CARAPNSGRHTQYF
TGTGCCCGAGCCCCCAACAGCGGGAGACATACGCAGTATTTT
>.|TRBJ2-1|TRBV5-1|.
CASSLAGEQFF
TGCGCCAGCAGCTTGGCGGGGGAGCAGTTCTTC
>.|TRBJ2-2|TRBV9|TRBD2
CASSVREASTGELFF
TGTGCCAGCAGCGTACGGGAGGCGAGCACCGGGGAGCTGTTTTTT
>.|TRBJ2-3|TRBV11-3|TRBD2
CASSLDRAGGPSDTQYF
TGTGCCAGCAGCTTAGATCGGGCGGGGGGGCCGTCAGATACGCAGTATTTT
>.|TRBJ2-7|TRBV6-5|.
CASSYGHVNEQYF
TGTGCCAGCAGTTATGGGCACGTGAACGAGCAGTACTTC
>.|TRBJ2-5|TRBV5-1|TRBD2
CASSGTIQETQYF
TGCGCCAGCAGCGGGACTATTCAAGAGACCCAGTACTTC
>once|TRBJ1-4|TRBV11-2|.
CASSLVWGGEKLFF
TGTGCCAGCAGCCTAGTTTGGGGAGGCGAAAAACTGTTTTTT
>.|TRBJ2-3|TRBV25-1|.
CASRKGGTDTQYF
TGTGCCAGCAGAAAAGGGGGCACAGATACGCAGTATTTT
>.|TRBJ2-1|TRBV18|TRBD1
CASSPRQGARGKWNEQFF
TGTGCCAGCTCACCAAGACAGGGGGCAAGGGGTAAGTGGAATGAGCAGTTCTTC
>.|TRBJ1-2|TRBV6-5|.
CASSYSGNPGGSYTF
TGTGCCAGCAGTTACTCGGGCAACCCGGGGGGGAGCTACACCTTC
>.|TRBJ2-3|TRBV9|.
CASSREVRVVDTQYF
TGTGCCAGCAGCCGAGAAGTTCGGGTCGTAGATACGCAGTATTTT
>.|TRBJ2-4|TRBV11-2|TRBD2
CASSPKLGEGSIQYF
TGTGCCAGCAGCCCTAAACTCGGGGAGGGGTCCATTCAGTACTTC
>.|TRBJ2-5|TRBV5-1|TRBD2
CASSFGTSGQETQYF
TGCGCCAGCAGCTTCGGGACTAGCGGACAAGAGACCCAGTACTTC
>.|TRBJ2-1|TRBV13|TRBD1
CASSDPGTGGRNEQFF
TGTGCCAGCAGCGACCCCGGGACAGGGGGAAGAAATGAGCAGTTCTTC
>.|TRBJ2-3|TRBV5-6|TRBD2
CASGEGGIDTQYF
TGTGCCAGCGGGGAGGGCGGGATTGATACGCAGTATTTT
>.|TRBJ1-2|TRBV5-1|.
CASSLFRENYGYTF
TGCGCCAGCAGCTTGTTTCGAGAGAACTATGGCTACACCTTC
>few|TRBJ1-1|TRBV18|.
CASSRGDGTEAFF
TGTGCCAGCTCACGGGGGGACGGCACTGAAGCTTTCTTT
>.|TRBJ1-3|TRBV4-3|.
CASSQDVAGRGNTIYF
TGCGCCAGCAGCCAAGATGTAGCGGGGAGGGGAAACACCATATATTTT
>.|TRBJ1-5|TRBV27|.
CASSPTTGGNQPQHF
TGTGCCAGCAGCCCCACGACGGGAGGGAATCAGCCCCAGCATTTT
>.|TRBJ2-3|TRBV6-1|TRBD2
CASSESLAEFTDTQYF
TGTGCCAGCAGTGAGTCGCTAGCGGAATTCACAGATACGCAGTATTTT
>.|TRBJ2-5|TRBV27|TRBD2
CASSLIGRRETQYF
TGTGCCAGCAGTTTAATCGGGAGGAGGGAGACCCAGTACTTC
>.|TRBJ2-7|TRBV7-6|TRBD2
CASSPRTSGGNEQYF
TGTGCCAGCAGCCCGCGGACTAGCGGGGGGAACGAGCAGTACTTC
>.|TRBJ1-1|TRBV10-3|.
CAISEAGSNTEAFF
TGTGCCATCAGTGAGGCGGGATCGAACACTGAAGCTTTCTTT